Listed here are 5 T cell receptor beta chains from one sample, sequenced in a study of T cell changes during pregnancy in multiple sclerosis (dated by TCRdb to about 2019). Library method: the immunoSEQ multiplex PCR assay. Held by TCRdb, this immuneACCESS table contains in-frame sequences only and omits some clones. Under half of the omission traces to an unresolved V gene where checked; the cause of the rest is unknown. The sample table shows tens of thousands of clones, and about 90% are seen once. The top ten clones comprise about 0.6% of the sample. The input for sequencing was CD4+ T cells from peripheral blood mononuclear cells, taken after pregnancy. The receptors stem from a female donor with multiple sclerosis, enrolled in a pregnancy study.

This chain connects TRBV6-1 to TRBJ1-2; D possibly corresponds to TRBD1 (5 bases). Trimming pared 7 bases from V and 4 bases from J, leaving 16 bases between. This CDR3 contains 14 residues. Germline V CDR1 and CDR2: MNHNS, SASEGT. The CDR3 is CASKEPTGGYGYTF. CDR3 bases: TGTGCCAGCAAAGAACCAACAGGTGGCTATGGCTACACCTTC.

The chain recombines TRBV19 with TRBJ2-1; 7 nucleotides match TRBD2. This CDR3 is built from 15 residues. V shed 4 bases, J shed 6 bases, and the junction held 9 bases outside the gene matches. CDR1 is LNHDA and CDR2 is SQIVND in the germline V gene (reference sequence). CDR3 sequence reads: CASSTPRLAPNEQFF. In nucleotides, the CDR3 is TGTGCCAGTAGTACTCCCCGACTAGCCCCCAATGAGCAGTTCTTC. The full variable domain, with the rest looked up from reference TRBV19 and TRBJ2-1, is DGGITQSPKYLFRKEGQNVTLSCEQNLNHDAMYWYRQDPGQGLRLIYYSQIVNDFQKGDIAEGYSVSREKKESFPLTVTSAQKNPTAFYLCASSTPRLAPNEQFFGPGTRLTVL.

This chain links TRBV4-2 with TRBJ2-7; D ambiguous. Trimming stripped 1 base from V and 0 bases from J, with 7 bases between. The CDR3 is 14 amino acids. The germline V gene has CDR1 LGHNA and CDR2 YNFKEQ. The CDR3 loop is CASSQVLDSYEQYF. CDR3 nucleotides: TGTGCCAGCAGCCAAGTACTTGACTCCTACGAGCAGTACTTC.

The chain employs TRBV4-2 and TRBJ2-3; a possible D gene is TRBD2 (6 bases). Germline lookup yields CDR1 LGHNA and CDR2 YNFKEQ. V was shortened by 1 base and J by 0 bases, with 11 bases between the two germline ends. The CDR3 sequence is 16 residues long. The CDR3 coding sequence is TGTGCCAGCAGCCAAGGTGGGAGGATAAGCACAGATACGCAGTATTTT. As protein: CASSQGGRISTDTQYF.

The chain uses TRBV9 and TRBJ2-4, with D tentatively TRBD2 (6 bases). V lost 4 bases and J 8 bases, leaving 13 bases between the germline ends. Germline-derived CDR1 and CDR2 are SGDLS and YYNGEE. This CDR3 has 13 amino acids. DNA for the CDR3: TGTGCCAGCAGCCGGAGGGATGGAGACATTCAGTACTTC. It specifies CASSRRDGDIQYF.